This is a list of T cell receptor beta chains from one sample in a study of T cell repertoires in cytomegalovirus infection. The antigens of these receptors remain unknown. TCRdb re-called the reads with MiXCR, one entry per CDR3 protein. The profile shows 550,000 to 700,000 distinct CDR3 sequences, 40% of them singletons. The sequenced sample was cultured PBMCs, obtained from culture after CMV antigen stimulation. The receptors were sampled from a human donor in good health (CMV status not recorded). Some clones in this sample may be carry-over from other donors' samples. Both conserved end residues are part of each CDR3. Each record gives: D gene, clone size, J gene, V gene, CDR3 DNA, CDR3 protein. A D gene is named only where the DNA matches it firmly. Some rows have no size entry. The others give once, few or many, or a class for an expanded clone.

>-|-|TRBJ1-1|TRBV15
TGTGCCACCAGCAGAGTTGTCGTCATGAACACTGAAGCTTTCTTT
CATSRVVVMNTEAFF
>-|few|TRBJ2-7|TRBV20-1
TGCAGTGCTTCCAAACCGGGGACCTACGAGCAGTACTTC
CSASKPGTYEQYF
>-|few|TRBJ1-6|TRBV7-2
TGTGCCAGCAGCCCCAGTCTGGGAGTCCCACCCCTCCACTTT
CASSPSLGVPPLHF
>TRBD1|-|TRBJ1-5|TRBV7-8
TGTGCCAGCAGCCGAGGACAGGCCCAGCCCCAGCATTTT
CASSRGQAQPQHF
>-|-|TRBJ2-5|TRBV4-1
TGCGCCAGCAGCTTAAATCCGGGACAGCGGGGCGAGACCCAGTACTTC
CASSLNPGQRGETQYF
>-|many|TRBJ1-6|TRBV7-2
TGTGCCAGCAGCTTAGTGCGTTATAATTCACCCCTCCACTTT
CASSLVRYNSPLHF
>-|-|TRBJ2-1|TRBV12-3/TRBV12-4
TGTGCCAGCAGGCCAACTCTAGGGGATGAGCAGTTCTTC
CASRPTLGDEQFF
>-|once|TRBJ2-1|TRBV6-1
TGTGCCAGCAGTACCCTAGGATCACGGGATGAGCAGTTCTTC
CASSTLGSRDEQFF
>-|-|TRBJ2-7|TRBV12-3/TRBV12-4
TGTGCCAGCAGCTCAGGACAGAGTTGGGGGGAGCAGTACTTC
CASSSGQSWGEQYF
>-|few|TRBJ2-1|TRBV7-2
TGTGCCAGCAGCAGGAGGGTCAGCGGGTCCTACAATGAGCAGTTCTTC
CASSRRVSGSYNEQFF
>-|few|TRBJ1-4|TRBV7-2
TGTGCCAGCAGCTTAGCGAGGGCGGAAAAACTGTTTTTT
CASSLARAEKLFF
>-|few|TRBJ2-2|TRBV28
TGTGCCAGCAGCTACAGCGTAACCGGGGAGCTGTTTTTT
CASSYSVTGELFF
>TRBD1|-|TRBJ1-2|TRBV27
TGTGCCAGCAGTTTACGGGGACAGGGCGGCTACACCTTC
CASSLRGQGGYTF
>-|-|TRBJ1-1|TRBV7-8
TGTGCCAGCAGCTTCGGGGTAGCCACTGAAGCTTTCTTT
CASSFGVATEAFF
>TRBD1|few|TRBJ2-3|TRBV7-2
TGTGCCAGCAGAGACAGGGGGCACGGCACAGATACGCAGTATTTT
CASRDRGHGTDTQYF
>-|many|TRBJ1-5|TRBV7-2
TGTGCCAGCAGCTTAGCGGGGTGGGGCAATCAGCCCCAGCATTTT
CASSLAGWGNQPQHF
>TRBD2|many|TRBJ2-1|TRBV11-2
TGTGCCAGCAGCATGACTAGCGGGACTTACAATGAGCAGTTCTTC
CASSMTSGTYNEQFF